This T cell receptor (beta chain) comes out of a study of T cells in Graves' hyperthyroidism and ophthalmopathy. The source material, RNA transcripts, was used to amplify TCR beta CDR3 regions. With the HTBI primer set, the TCR CDR3 went through a first round of RT-PCR. TCRdb fed the multiplex PCR reads into MiXCR, producing one record per CDR3 protein. Among hundreds of thousands of distinct CDR3 sequences, around 15% were seen once, and the ten largest hold roughly 19%. The CDR3 consists of 14 residues. V dropped 3 bases and J dropped 5 bases, with 11 bases sitting between them. Germline CDR1 is SGHRS and CDR2 is YFSETQ. In the ophthalmopathy cohort, Clinical Activity Score was at least 3, NOSPECS grade at least 4, and duration under 3 months.

This sequence originates from a woman aged 55-70 years with Graves' ophthalmopathy. The sample comprised blood. The V and J genes are TRBV5-1 and TRBJ2-2; D is perhaps TRBD1 (5 bases). CDR3: CASSSGNPTGELFF. In DNA form, the CDR3 reads TGCGCCAGCAGCTCAGGGAATCCAACCGGGGAGCTGTTTTTT.